The 26 T cell receptor beta chains given below trace back to one sample, sequenced in a study of identical twins. Each CDR3 protein gets one entry after TCRdb re-called the 5' RACE reads with MiXCR. The data contain over 600,000 distinct CDR3 sequences, around 20% of them singletons. This sample was also put to use in a study of T cells expressing NK-cell markers.

Sequencing was done on a sample of PBMCs. The source is a woman between 18 and 29 years old in good health.

The chain couples TRBV20-1 to TRBJ1-2; TRBD1 agrees at 9 bases. CDR1 DFQATT and CDR2 SNEGSKA come from the germline V gene (reference sequence). V shed 5 bases and J 4 bases; nucleotides not matched to a gene: 8. This CDR3 is built from 14 residues. The CDR3 is CSAAGQGPVYGYTF. CDR3 sequence (DNA): TGCAGTGCTGCAGGACAGGGGCCTGTCTATGGCTACACCTTC.

The sample holds a few counts of this clonotype. This rearrangement joins TRBV7-2 to TRBJ2-1; maybe TRBD2 (6 bases). Germline lookup yields CDR1 SGHTA and CDR2 FQGNSA. This CDR3 has 14 residues. Between the trimmed V and J ends, which lost 7 bases and 0 bases, there was a span of 10 bases. The CDR3 DNA reads as TGTGCCAGCAACCCGACTAGCTCCTACAATGAGCAGTTCTTC. Translated, it gives CASNPTSSYNEQFF.

This clonotype turned up a few times. The CDR3 region has the DNA TGTGCCAGCATTAGCTGGGATACGCAGTATTTT. Protein sequence: CASISWDTQYF. The J gene is TRBJ2-3, the V gene TRBV27; no clear D gene. The germline CDR1 and CDR2 sequences are MNHEY and SMNVEV (reference sequence). The CDR3 runs to 11 residues. The germline V and J ends were trimmed by 7 bases and 6 bases, with 8 bases remaining between them.

This clonotype was counted between two and nine times. V is TRBV20-1 and J is TRBJ2-3; 8 nucleotides match TRBD2. The CDR3 runs to 17 residues. V was clipped by 3 bases and J by 2 bases; unmatched bases: 13. Germline assignment: CDR1 DFQATT and CDR2 SNEGSKA (reference sequence). CDR3 in amino acids: CSASGGGAVGFTDTQYF. The CDR3 DNA reads as TGCAGTGCTAGCGGGGGGGGCGCGGTCGGCTTCACAGATACGCAGTATTTT.

V and J are TRBV5-1 and TRBJ2-7; no clear D. Per the germline V gene, CDR1 is SGHRS and CDR2 is YFSETQ. CDR3 length: 14 residues. Trimming took off 0 bases at V and 2 bases at J, with 9 bases between the two ends. CDR3 loop: CASSLGGETYEQYF. The CDR3 DNA sequence: TGCGCCAGCAGCTTGGGTGGGGAAACCTACGAGCAGTACTTC. Drawing the rest from reference TRBV5-1 and TRBJ2-7, the complete variable domain is KAGVTQTPRYLIKTRGQQVTLSCSPISGHRSVSWYQQTPGQGLQFLFEYFSETQRNKGNFPGRFSGRQFSNSRSEMNVSTLELGDSALYLCASSLGGETYEQYFGPGTRLTVT.

This clonotype occurred a few times. The J gene is TRBJ1-2, the V gene TRBV20-1; no definite D call. This CDR3 has 14 amino acids. CDR1 and CDR2 from the germline V gene are DFQATT and SNEGSKA (reference sequence). The germline V and J ends were trimmed by 4 bases and 5 bases, with 17 bases remaining between them. Written as DNA, the CDR3 is TGCAGTGCTACCTTACCATTTATGGGGTATGGCTACACCTTC. Protein sequence: CSATLPFMGYGYTF.

This sequence joins TRBV4-1 and TRBJ1-5; no definite D call. V was clipped by 1 base and J by 1 base, with 14 bases between them. Germline V gene sequence: CDR1 MGHRA, CDR2 YSYEKL. CDR3 length: 17 amino acids. The CDR3 coding sequence is TGCGCCAGCAGCCAAGTAGGAGTCCACGTAAGCAATCAGCCCCAGCATTTT. Its translation is CASSQVGVHVSNQPQHF.

This clonotype was counted only a few times. V and J are TRBV24-1 and TRBJ1-2; 7 bases align to TRBD1. CDR3 length: 12 residues. The V and J ends lost 11 bases and 4 bases, in that order; junction bases with no gene match: 6. Germline V gives CDR1 KGHDR, CDR2 SFDVKD. The CDR3 reads CARTGPAYGYTF. Here the CDR3 DNA reads TGTGCCAGGACAGGTCCCGCCTATGGCTACACCTTC.

Ten or more counts support this clonotype. The chain is built from TRBV10-3 and TRBJ2-5; the match to TRBD1 covers 9 bases. The CDR3 has 14 amino acids. Germline assignment: CDR1 ENHRY and CDR2 SYGVKD. V gave up 6 bases and J gave up 4 bases; unmatched junction bases: 6. CDR3 nucleotides: TGTGCCATCAGCGCCTCGACAGGGGGAGAGACCCAGTACTTC. Translated, it gives CAISASTGGETQYF.

V and J are TRBV6-6 and TRBJ1-1, with TRBD1 as a possible D gene (5 bases). The V end was cut by 8 bases, the J end by 1 base, with 8 bases between. The CDR3 sequence is 12 residues long. Germline V gene data show CDR1 as MNHNY and CDR2 as SVGAGI (reference sequence). CDR3 sequence reads: CASQGPNTEAFF. The CDR3, as DNA: TGTGCCAGCCAGGGACCGAACACTGAAGCTTTCTTT.

This clonotype was picked up a small number of times. The chain recombines TRBV2 with TRBJ1-2, with 7 bases identical to TRBD1. This CDR3 is 13 amino acids long. Germline-derived CDR1 and CDR2 are SNHLY and FYNNEI. Trimming removed 11 bases from V and 4 bases from J; junction bases left unmatched: 10. This chain's CDR3 is CACTGDRGYGYTF. The CDR3 nucleotides read TGTGCCTGTACAGGGGATCGAGGCTATGGCTACACCTTC.

V usage is TRBV9 and J usage is TRBJ2-2; the match to TRBD2 covers 12 bases. The CDR3 contains 16 residues. V gave up 3 bases and J gave up 3 bases; unmatched junction bases: 3. The germline V gene has CDR1 SGDLS and CDR2 YYNGEE. CDR3 sequence reads: CASSATSGGYTGELFF. CDR3 nucleotides: TGTGCCAGCAGCGCGACTAGCGGGGGATACACCGGGGAGCTGTTTTTT.

The chain carries TRBV7-9 and TRBJ2-4, with 8 bases matching TRBD2. Germline CDR1 and CDR2: SEHNR and FQNEAQ (reference sequence). This CDR3 contains 16 residues. The junction had 6 bases not matched to a gene; V was cut back by 5 bases and J by 0 bases. The CDR3 reads CASSPVAGLAKNIQYF. CDR3 DNA: TGTGCCAGCAGCCCCGTAGCGGGACTAGCCAAAAACATTCAGTACTTC. The full variable domain, completed using reference TRBV7-9 and TRBJ2-4, is DTGVSQNPRHKITKRGQNVTFRCDPISEHNRLYWYRQTLGQGPEFLTYFQNEAQLEKSRLLSDRFSAERPKGSFSTLEIQRTEQGDSAMYLCASSPVAGLAKNIQYFGAGTRLSVL.

V gene TRBV12-3 or TRBV12-4 combines with J gene TRBJ1-2; D gene uncertain. The V end lost 3 bases, the J end lost 4 bases, and 6 bases lay between the germline ends. CDR3 length equals 12 residues. This CDR3 reads CASSFGFYGYTF. The DNA for the CDR3 is TGTGCCAGCAGTTTTGGATTCTATGGCTACACCTTC.

The V gene is TRBV7-2, the J gene TRBJ2-5; D unresolved. Germline V gene lookup returns CDR1 SGHTA and CDR2 FQGNSA. The V end lost 1 base, the J end lost 6 bases, and 15 bases lay between the germline ends. This CDR3 is built from 15 residues. CDR3 DNA sequence: TGTGCCAGCAGCTTAGAAGGAAGTCGTTCTCAGACCCAGTACTTC. Translating it yields CASSLEGSRSQTQYF. The full variable domain, its missing parts supplied by reference TRBV7-2 and TRBJ2-5, is GAGVSQSPSNKVTEKGKDVELRCDPISGHTALYWYRQSLGQGLEFLIYFQGNSAPDKSGLPSDRFSAERTGGSVSTLTIQRTQQEDSAVYLCASSLEGSRSQTQYFGPGTRLLVL.

This clonotype was observed a handful of times. This rearrangement joins TRBV7-2 to TRBJ2-7; tentative D call: TRBD1 (6 bases). The germline V gene has CDR1 SGHTA and CDR2 FQGNSA. V was shortened by 3 bases and J by 5 bases, with 14 bases between the two germline ends. This CDR3 spans 14 amino acids. In nucleotides, the CDR3 is TGTGCCAGCAGCTTTATGAACAGGGACCACGAGCAGTACTTC. Translated, it gives CASSFMNRDHEQYF.

There are many counts of this clonotype. The V gene is TRBV7-2, the J gene TRBJ2-7, with 8 bases that match TRBD2. In germline, CDR1 is SGHTA, CDR2 FQGNSA. This CDR3 spans 15 amino acids. Germline trimming cut 5 bases from V and 0 bases from J; bases unmatched to any gene: 6. The CDR3 is CASSGQSGSSYEQYF. The CDR3, as DNA: TGTGCCAGCAGCGGACAAAGCGGGAGCTCCTACGAGCAGTACTTC.

The J gene is TRBJ1-1, the V gene TRBV29-1, with D unresolved. There are 11 residues in the CDR3. Germline V gene data show CDR1 as SQVTM and CDR2 as ANQGSEA. Trimming took 4 bases from V and 2 from J, leaving 5 bases between them. CDR3 region: CSVGANTEAFF. CDR3 DNA sequence: TGCAGCGTTGGGGCAAACACTGAAGCTTTCTTT. Filled out from reference TRBV29-1 and TRBJ1-1, the complete variable domain reads SAVISQKPSRDICQRGTSLTIQCQVDSQVTMMFWYRQQPGQSLTLIATANQGSEATYESGFVIDKFPISRPNLTFSTLTVSNMSPEDSSIYLCSVGANTEAFFGQGTRLTVV.

J is TRBJ1-1 and V is TRBV20-1; maybe TRBD1 (5 bases). Trimming left V 4 bases short and J 2 bases short, with 11 bases between. Per the germline V gene, CDR1 is DFQATT and CDR2 is SNEGSKA (reference sequence). The length of the CDR3 is 13 residues. The CDR3 protein is CSAKRDFNTEAFF. Here the CDR3 DNA reads TGCAGTGCTAAGAGGGACTTCAACACTGAAGCTTTCTTT.

Ten or more counts support this clonotype. V and J are TRBV20-1 and TRBJ2-5, with D perhaps given as TRBD1 or TRBD2 (5 bases each). Germline lookup yields CDR1 DFQATT and CDR2 SNEGSKA (reference sequence). V lost 3 bases, J lost 4 bases, and 12 bases lay in between. This CDR3 has 13 residues. CDR3 in amino acids: CSASTGAGETQYF. The CDR3 nucleotides read TGCAGTGCTAGCACCGGGGCGGGAGAGACCCAGTACTTC.

This chain joins TRBV20-1 and TRBJ1-2; no definite D call. V was trimmed by 6 bases and J by 5 bases, leaving 7 bases between them. The CDR3 has 10 residues. Germline V gene sequence: CDR1 DFQATT, CDR2 SNEGSKA (reference sequence). CDR3 amino acids: CSAGSYGYTF. The DNA of the CDR3 is TGCAGTGCCGGATCTTATGGCTACACCTTC.

V usage is TRBV5-1 and J usage is TRBJ2-1, with a possible D match to TRBD1 (6 bases). The ends were cut back, 3 bases at V and 8 bases at J, with 18 bases in the middle. Germline CDR1 reads SGHRS; CDR2 reads YFSETQ. This CDR3 is 15 amino acids long. CDR3 DNA sequence: TGCGCCAGCAGCTCCCGGGACACGGGCGCCGATGAGCAGTTCTTC. Translated, it gives CASSSRDTGADEQFF.

This clonotype was seen only a few times. The chain has TRBV20-1 and TRBJ2-3; 11 nucleotides line up with TRBD2. Germline V gives CDR1 DFQATT, CDR2 SNEGSKA (reference sequence). This CDR3 has 18 amino acids. J gave up 0 bases and V 6 bases, and 14 bases lay outside the gene matches. The CDR3 spells CSAMWLAGGHSSTDTQYF. CDR3 nucleotide sequence: TGCAGTGCCATGTGGCTAGCGGGGGGACACTCTAGCACAGATACGCAGTATTTT.

The chain is built from TRBV20-1 and TRBJ1-1; the D is unclear. The CDR3 runs 13 residues. Deletions cut 5 bases from V and 5 bases from J, with 15 bases between. Germline CDR1 is DFQATT and CDR2 is SNEGSKA (reference sequence). CDR3 sequence: CSARPAGQTEAFF. In DNA, the CDR3 is TGCAGTGCTCGCCCCGCGGGCCAGACTGAAGCTTTCTTT.

This clonotype was seen ten or more times. The chain combines TRBV9 with TRBJ2-7, with D possibly being TRBD1 (5 bases). Trimming pared 0 bases from V and 0 bases from J, leaving 10 bases between. Germline V gene data show CDR1 as SGDLS and CDR2 as YYNGEE. CDR3 length: 15 residues. The CDR3 DNA is TGTGCCAGCAGCGTAGCAACAGGAATCTCCTACGAGCAGTACTTC. It codes for CASSVATGISYEQYF.

The chain employs TRBV5-1 and TRBJ2-7, with 7 bases aligning to TRBD2. Germline-derived CDR1 and CDR2 are SGHRS and YFSETQ. The CDR3 contains 17 residues. V dropped 4 bases and J dropped 2; count of bases not matched to a gene: 15. CDR3 DNA: TGCGCCAGCAGCACATACCCTAGCGGCCAGCTTCCCTACGAGCAGTACTTC. Amino acids: CASSTYPSGQLPYEQYF.